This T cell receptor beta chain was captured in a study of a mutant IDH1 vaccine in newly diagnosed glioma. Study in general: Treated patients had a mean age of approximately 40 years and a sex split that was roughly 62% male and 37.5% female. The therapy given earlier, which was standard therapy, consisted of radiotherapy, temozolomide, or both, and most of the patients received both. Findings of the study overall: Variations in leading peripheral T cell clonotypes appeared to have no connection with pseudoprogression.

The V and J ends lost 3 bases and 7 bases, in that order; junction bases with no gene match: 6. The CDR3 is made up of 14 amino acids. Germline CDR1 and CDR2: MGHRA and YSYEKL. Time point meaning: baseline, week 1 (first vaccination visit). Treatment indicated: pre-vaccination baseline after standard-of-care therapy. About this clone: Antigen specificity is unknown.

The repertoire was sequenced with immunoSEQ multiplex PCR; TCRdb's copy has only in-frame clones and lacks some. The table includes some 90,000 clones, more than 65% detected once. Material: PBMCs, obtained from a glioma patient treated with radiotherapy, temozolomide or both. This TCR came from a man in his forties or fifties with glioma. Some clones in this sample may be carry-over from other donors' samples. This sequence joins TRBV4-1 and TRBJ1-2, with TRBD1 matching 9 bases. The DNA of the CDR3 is TGCGCCAGCAGCCACCCGGACAGGGGTGTTGGCTACACCTTC. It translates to CASSHPDRGVGYTF.